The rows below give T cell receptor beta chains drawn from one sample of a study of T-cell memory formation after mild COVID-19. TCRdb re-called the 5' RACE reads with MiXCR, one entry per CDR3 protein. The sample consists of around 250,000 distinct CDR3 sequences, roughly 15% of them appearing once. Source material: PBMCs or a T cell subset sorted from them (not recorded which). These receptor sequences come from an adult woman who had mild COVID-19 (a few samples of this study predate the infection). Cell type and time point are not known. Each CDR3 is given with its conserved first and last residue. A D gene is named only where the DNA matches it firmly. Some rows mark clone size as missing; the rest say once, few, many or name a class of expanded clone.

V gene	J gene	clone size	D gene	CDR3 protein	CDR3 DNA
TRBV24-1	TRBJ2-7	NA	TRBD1	CATSEWTGSSYEQYF	TGTGCCACCAGTGAGTGGACAGGGAGCTCCTACGAGCAGTACTTC
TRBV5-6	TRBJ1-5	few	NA	CASSRRTANQPQHF	TGTGCCAGCAGCCGTCGGACAGCTAATCAGCCCCAGCATTTT
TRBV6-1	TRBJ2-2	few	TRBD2	CASSERGGSTGELFF	TGTGCCAGCAGTGAGCGGGGGGGATCCACCGGGGAGCTGTTTTTT
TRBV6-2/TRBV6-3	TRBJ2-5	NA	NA	CASTDPRGQSSLQETQYF	TGTGCCAGCACCGACCCACGTGGGCAGAGTTCTCTCCAAGAGACCCAGTACTTC
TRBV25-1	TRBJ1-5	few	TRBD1	CASSEYISDRGFQPQHF	TGTGCCAGCAGTGAATATATCTCCGACAGGGGGTTTCAGCCCCAGCATTTT
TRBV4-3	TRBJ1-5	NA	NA	CASSQDYGGYQPQHF	TGCGCCAGCAGCCAAGATTACGGGGGATATCAGCCCCAGCATTTT
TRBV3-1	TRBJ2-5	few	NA	CASSLWIQETQYF	TGTGCCAGCAGCCTTTGGATACAAGAGACCCAGTACTTC
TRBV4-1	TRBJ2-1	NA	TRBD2	CASSRGGGLAVYNEQFF	TGCGCCAGCAGCCGGGGTGGTGGACTAGCGGTATACAATGAGCAGTTCTTC
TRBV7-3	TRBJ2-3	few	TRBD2	CASSRTSGDTQYF	TGTGCCAGCAGTCGTACTAGCGGAGATACGCAGTATTTT
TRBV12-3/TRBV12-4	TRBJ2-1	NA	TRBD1	CASSLSRGRQFF	TGTGCCAGCAGCCTGAGCAGGGGGCGGCAGTTCTTC
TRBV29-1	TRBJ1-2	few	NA	CSVEDRVGYTF	TGCAGCGTTGAAGACAGGGTGGGCTACACCTTC
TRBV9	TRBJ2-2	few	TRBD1	CASSVGTAVTGELFF	TGTGCCAGCAGCGTTGGGACAGCGGTCACCGGGGAGCTGTTTTTT
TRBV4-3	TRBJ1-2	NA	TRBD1	CASSQPDRDNYGYTF	TGCGCCAGCAGCCAACCGGACAGGGATAACTATGGCTACACCTTC
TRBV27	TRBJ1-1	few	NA	CASSSSRVNTEAFF	TGTGCCAGCAGTTCCTCCCGGGTGAACACTGAAGCTTTCTTT
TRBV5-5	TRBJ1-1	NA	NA	CASSFPQTGNTEAFF	TGTGCCAGCAGCTTTCCTCAGACAGGTAACACTGAAGCTTTCTTT
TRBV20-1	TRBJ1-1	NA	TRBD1	CSARTGGLTEAFF	TGCAGTGCTAGAACAGGGGGTTTGACTGAAGCTTTCTTT
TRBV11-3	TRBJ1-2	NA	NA	CASSLVPPRGRVNGYTF	TGTGCCAGCAGCTTAGTACCCCCCCGAGGCAGGGTTAATGGCTACACCTTC
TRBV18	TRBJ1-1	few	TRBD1	CASSQGQGATEAFF	TGTGCCAGCTCGCAGGGACAGGGGGCAACTGAAGCTTTCTTT
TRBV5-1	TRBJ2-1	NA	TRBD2	CASSLGASGSHNEQFF	TGCGCCAGCAGCTTGGGGGCTAGCGGGTCCCACAATGAGCAGTTCTTC
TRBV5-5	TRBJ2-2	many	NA	CASSLEVGTGELFF	TGTGCCAGCAGCTTGGAGGTGGGCACCGGGGAGCTGTTTTTT
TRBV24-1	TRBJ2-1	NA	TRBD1	CATSDLQTGGYNEQFF	TGTGCCACCAGTGATTTACAGACAGGGGGATACAATGAGCAGTTCTTC
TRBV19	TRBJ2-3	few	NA	CASRQGRADTQYF	TGTGCCAGCCGACAGGGGAGGGCAGATACGCAGTATTTT
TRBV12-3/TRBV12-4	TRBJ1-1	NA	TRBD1	CASSAGTAAEAFF	TGTGCCAGCAGTGCCGGGACAGCAGCTGAAGCTTTCTTT
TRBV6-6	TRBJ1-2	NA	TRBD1	CASSLDRGNGYTF	TGTGCCAGCAGCCTCGACAGGGGAAATGGATACACCTTC
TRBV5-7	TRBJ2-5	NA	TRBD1	CASSLGTGSEETQYF	TGTGCCAGCAGCTTGGGGACAGGGAGTGAGGAGACCCAGTACTTC
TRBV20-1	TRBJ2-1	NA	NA	CSAQEGVAYNEQFF	TGCAGTGCTCAGGAGGGCGTCGCCTACAATGAGCAGTTCTTC
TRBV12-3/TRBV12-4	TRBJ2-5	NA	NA	CASSLGGVETQYF	TGTGCCAGCAGTTTAGGCGGGGTCGAGACCCAGTACTTC
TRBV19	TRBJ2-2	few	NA	CASRRDGTNTGELFF	TGTGCCAGTCGACGGGACGGCACGAACACCGGGGAGCTGTTTTTT
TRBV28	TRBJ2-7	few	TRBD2	CASSLGGTQSNYF	TGTGCCAGCAGTCTCGGGGGGACGCAGTCAAATTACTTC
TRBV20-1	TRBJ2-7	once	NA	CSANRGLEDRSYEQYF	TGCAGTGCTAACCGGGGGCTCGAAGACCGCTCCTACGAGCAGTACTTC
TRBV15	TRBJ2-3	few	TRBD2	CATSRARAVAGMGADTQYF	TGTGCCACCAGCAGAGCCCGAGCCGTAGCGGGAATGGGGGCAGATACGCAGTATTTT
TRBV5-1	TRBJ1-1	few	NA	CASSSLPGGTEAFF	TGCGCCAGCAGCTCGCTGCCGGGGGGAACTGAAGCTTTCTTT
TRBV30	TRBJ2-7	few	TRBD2	CAWSKDSGGYEQYF	TGTGCCTGGAGCAAAGACAGCGGGGGCTACGAGCAGTACTTC
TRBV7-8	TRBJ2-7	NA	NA	CASSLVLLLGDEQYF	TGTGCCAGCAGCTTAGTCCTATTGTTAGGGGACGAGCAGTACTTC
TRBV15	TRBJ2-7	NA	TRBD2	CATSRDKGLVQMSSYEQYF	TGTGCCACCAGCAGAGATAAGGGACTAGTACAAATGAGCTCCTACGAGCAGTACTTC
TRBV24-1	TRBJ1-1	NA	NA	CATSQGLDTEAFF	TGTGCCACCAGTCAGGGGCTGGACACTGAAGCTTTCTTT
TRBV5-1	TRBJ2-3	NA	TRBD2	CASSLVSGGTYTQYF	TGCGCCAGCAGCTTGGTCAGCGGGGGCACATATACGCAGTATTTT
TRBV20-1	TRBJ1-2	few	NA	CSARDSLTVGYTF	TGCAGTGCTAGAGATTCTCTAACGGTTGGCTACACCTTC
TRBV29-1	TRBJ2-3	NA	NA	CSVRYAPSTDTQYF	TGCAGCGTTAGATATGCGCCTAGCACAGATACGCAGTATTTT
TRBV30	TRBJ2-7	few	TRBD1	CAWKEPGQSSGQYF	TGTGCCTGGAAGGAACCGGGACAGAGCTCCGGGCAGTACTTC
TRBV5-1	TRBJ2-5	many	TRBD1	CASSSNRGQVETQYF	TGCGCCAGCAGCTCAAACAGGGGGCAGGTGGAGACCCAGTACTTC
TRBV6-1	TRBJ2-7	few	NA	CASSGGLANYYEQYF	TGTGCCAGCAGCGGAGGGCTTGCCAATTACTACGAGCAGTACTTC
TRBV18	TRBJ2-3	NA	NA	CASSPGSPRDTQYF	TGTGCCAGCTCACCGGGCAGCCCAAGGGATACGCAGTATTTT